One and the same sample provided the 20 T cell receptor beta chains below, sequenced in a study of blood T cell repertoires in COVID-19. Only in-frame clones appear in the TCRdb table, and some are missing; sequencing was by immunoSEQ multiplex PCR. The sample lists about 40,000 clones, roughly 84% seen once, with roughly 15% in the top ten. The sequenced material came from peripheral blood. The receptors derive from a man aged 45 to 65 with active or convalescent COVID-19.

The rearrangement uses TRBV18 and TRBJ2-1, with 7 bases matching TRBD2. V lost 1 base to trimming and J lost 3 bases; unmatched junction nucleotides: 9. Germline CDR1 KGHSH, CDR2 LQKENI. The CDR3 consists of 17 residues. The CDR3 DNA is TGTGCCAGCTCACCACGTCTGGCGGGGGACTACTACAATGAGCAGTTCTTC. It specifies CASSPRLAGDYYNEQFF.

In this sample, this clone turned up a few times. CDR3 loop: CASREVVAFF. CDR3 sequence (DNA): TGTGCCAGCAGGGAGGTAGTAGCTTTCTTT. The chain joins TRBV2 to TRBJ1-1; no reliable D call. V lost 6 bases, J lost 10 bases, and 9 bases lay in between. CDR1 is SNHLY and CDR2 is FYNNEI in the germline V gene. The CDR3 runs 10 residues.

The chain links TRBV6-5 to TRBJ1-4; 8 positions match TRBD1. Germline values: CDR1 MNHEY, CDR2 SVGAGI. The CDR3 runs to 14 residues. J was trimmed by 8 bases and V by 2 bases; bases with no gene match: 4. The CDR3 DNA reads TGTGCCAGCAGTTACGACAGGGGCAGCGAAAAACTGTTTTTT. Residues: CASSYDRGSEKLFF.

This chain joins TRBV5-6 and TRBJ1-1, with 9 bases identical to TRBD1. CDR1 and CDR2 (germline): SGHDT, YYEEEE. The CDR3 is 13 amino acids. After removal of 4 bases from V and 7 bases from J, the junction contained 5 bases not matched to a gene. CDR3 sequence reads: CASSRQGGDEAFF. The CDR3, as DNA: TGTGCCAGCAGCCGACAGGGGGGTGATGAAGCTTTCTTT.

The chain uses TRBV28 and TRBJ1-4, with 9 bases identical to TRBD1. This CDR3 spans 18 amino acids. The V gene's germline CDR1 is MDHEN and CDR2 SYDVKM. V gave up 6 bases and J gave up 3 bases; unmatched junction bases: 14. For the CDR3, the DNA is TGTGCCAGCAGCCTCACCGGGACAGGGATAACGGCTAATGAAAAACTGTTTTTT. Residues: CASSLTGTGITANEKLFF.

This rearrangement joins TRBV7-8 to TRBJ2-7; TRBD1 matches 8 bases. The CDR3 contains 14 residues. Germline V gene sequence: CDR1 SGHVS, CDR2 FQNEAQ. V lost 3 bases to trimming and J lost 2 bases; unmatched junction nucleotides: 3. In DNA form, the CDR3 reads TGTGCCAGCAGCTTCTGGACAGGGACCTACGAGCAGTACTTC. Translated: CASSFWTGTYEQYF.

The chain has TRBV6-2 or TRBV6-3 and TRBJ2-1; 11 bases fit TRBD2. Germline V gene lookup returns CDR1 MNHEY and CDR2 SVGEGT. Unmatched junction bases numbered 3, after V lost 4 bases and J lost 4 bases. This CDR3 comprises 15 residues. The CDR3 protein is CASSLAGGRYNEQFF. CDR3 bases: TGTGCCAGCAGTTTAGCGGGGGGGAGATACAATGAGCAGTTCTTC.

This chain links TRBV27 with TRBJ1-5; no definite D call. V lost 8 bases and J 0 bases, leaving 11 bases between the germline ends. CDR1 and CDR2 (germline): MNHEY, SMNVEV (reference sequence). The CDR3 is 14 amino acids. CDR3 protein: CASARSNSNQPQHF. The CDR3 nucleotides are TGTGCCAGCGCCCGCTCTAATAGCAATCAGCCCCAGCATTTT.

The rearrangement links TRBV6-2 or TRBV6-3 to TRBJ1-2; 7 bases line up with TRBD1. There are 14 residues in the CDR3. Germline lookup yields CDR1 MNHEY and CDR2 SVGEGT. Trimming cost V 2 bases and J 7 bases; bases outside gene matches: 7. As DNA, the CDR3 is TGTGCCAGCAGTTACGGACAGGTCTTGGGTGGCTACACCTTC. Encoded protein: CASSYGQVLGGYTF.

This rearrangement joins TRBV12-3 or TRBV12-4 to TRBJ1-1, with D possibly matching TRBD1 (6 bases). CDR3 length: 11 residues. V dropped 7 bases and J dropped 8 bases, with 11 bases sitting between them. This CDR3 reads CASTGTFEAFF. CDR3 coding DNA: TGTGCCAGCACTGGGACATTCGAAGCTTTCTTT.

The V and J genes are TRBV9 and TRBJ2-1; the match to TRBD2 covers 7 bases. The CDR3 contains 15 residues. Losses at the gene ends were 4 bases for V and 8 bases for J; bases not matched to a gene: 12. The germline V gene has CDR1 SGDLS and CDR2 YYNGEE. CDR3 loop: CASSPSRTSSYEQFF. CDR3 coding DNA: TGTGCCAGCAGCCCCTCAAGGACTAGTAGCTATGAGCAGTTCTTC.

This clone came up a few times. J is TRBJ1-2 and V is TRBV6-4, with a tentative D call TRBD1 (6 bases). The CDR3 covers 13 residues. CDR1 and CDR2 (germline): MRHNA, SNTAGT. V was shortened by 2 bases and J by 11 bases, with 15 bases between the two germline ends. CDR3 loop: CASSDKGERGYTF. For the CDR3, the DNA is TGTGCCAGCAGTGACAAAGGGGAAAGGGGGTACACCTTC.

The CDR3 DNA reads TGCAGCGTCGGGTACAGGGGATCGGGCACTGAAGCTTTCTTT. Its protein is CSVGYRGSGTEAFF. V gene TRBV29-1 combines with J gene TRBJ1-1, with 7 nucleotides matching TRBD1. The CDR3 loop spans 14 amino acids. After removal of 6 bases from V and 4 bases from J, the junction contained 11 bases not matched to a gene. Germline V gene data show CDR1 as SQVTM and CDR2 as ANQGSEA. Looking up the rest from reference TRBV29-1 and TRBJ1-1 gives the full variable domain: SAVISQKPSRDICQRGTSLTIQCQVDSQVTMMFWYRQQPGQSLTLIATANQGSEATYESGFVIDKFPISRPNLTFSTLTVSNMSPEDSSIYLCSVGYRGSGTEAFFGQGTRLTVV.

The chain has TRBV9 and TRBJ2-7, with D possibly being TRBD2 (6 bases). The CDR3 covers 13 residues. V was pared by 4 bases and J by 6 bases, with 14 bases between. Germline CDR1 is SGDLS and CDR2 is YYNGEE. The CDR3 DNA reads as TGTGCCAGCAGCCCGATGGAGGGCGGCGAGCAGTACTTC. It translates to CASSPMEGGEQYF.

The rearrangement uses TRBV18 and TRBJ1-2; TRBD1 is a possible D gene (5 bases). Trimming removed 1 base from V and 6 bases from J, with 9 bases in between. The CDR3 contains 13 residues. Germline CDR1 and CDR2: KGHSH and LQKENI. The CDR3 region is CASSPLEGDGYTF. CDR3 sequence (DNA): TGTGCCAGCTCACCACTTGAAGGGGATGGCTACACCTTC.

The chain combines TRBV5-6 with TRBJ2-3; 7 bases are a match to TRBD1. Trimming cost V 2 bases and J 3 bases; bases outside gene matches: 6. The CDR3 consists of 15 residues. Per germline, CDR1 SGHDT and CDR2 YYEEEE. The CDR3 DNA reads TGTGCCAGCAGCTTCTACAGGGGTAGAACAGATACGCAGTATTTT. It encodes CASSFYRGRTDTQYF.

The chain links TRBV20-1 to TRBJ2-1; TRBD1 aligns across 10 bases. The CDR3 sequence is 14 residues long. CDR1 is DFQATT, CDR2 SNEGSKA, per germline (reference sequence). Unmatched junction bases numbered 3, after V lost 3 bases and J lost 4 bases. The CDR3 region has the DNA TGCAGTGCTAGTCCGGGACAGGGGTACAATGAGCAGTTCTTC. Residues: CSASPGQGYNEQFF.

V usage is TRBV5-4 and J usage is TRBJ1-5, with unresolved D. This CDR3 spans 18 amino acids. Trimming removed 4 bases from V and 0 bases from J, with 20 bases in between. The germline gives CDR1 SGHNT, CDR2 YYREEE (reference sequence). The CDR3 DNA sequence: TGTGCCAGCAGCCCCGAGCCCCCCGGGAGCTCTAGCAATCAGCCCCAGCATTTT. Amino acid sequence: CASSPEPPGSSSNQPQHF.

CDR3 in amino acids: CATSDLLTPDTQYF. As DNA, the CDR3 is TGTGCCACCAGTGATTTGCTCACTCCAGATACGCAGTATTTT. The chain uses TRBV24-1 and TRBJ2-3; D ambiguous. The germline V gene encodes CDR1 KGHDR and CDR2 SFDVKD. CDR3 length equals 14 residues. V lost 0 bases and J 4 bases, leaving 7 bases between the germline ends.

The V gene is TRBV27, the J gene TRBJ2-6; 9 bases are shared with TRBD1. The length of the CDR3 is 16 residues. The V gene's germline CDR1 is MNHEY and CDR2 SMNVEV (reference sequence). After removal of 6 bases from V and 4 bases from J, the junction contained 7 bases not matched to a gene. The CDR3 loop reads CASSIGQGPGANVLTF. DNA for the CDR3: TGTGCCAGCAGCATTGGACAGGGGCCCGGGGCCAACGTCCTGACTTTC.